This TCR beta chain emerged from a study of circulating tumor DNA in untreated peripheral T-cell lymphoma (dated by TCRdb to about 2021). The library relied on the immunoSEQ multiplex PCR assay. Entries here come from immuneACCESS through TCRdb and include only in-frame sequences with V and J called. Some clones fail to appear in such tables; in the studies checked, an unresolved V gene covers under half of the shortfall, and the cause of the remainder is unknown. Recorded for this sample are over 7,000 clones; about 80% of them occurred a single time. The ten largest clones represent approximately 16% of the sample. Broad study findings and their caveats: Tumor-specific clonotypes were identified in approximately 78% of patients, with identification achieved from about nine tenths of baseline tissues and approximately 67% of baseline serum samples.

A word on this clone: It has no known antigen specificity. No much larger clonotype is one base removed from it; base qualities were not supplied.

The CDR3 holds 12 amino acids from the cysteine to the phenylalanine. This entry keeps only the CDR3 DNA: 36 bases, framed from base 1. CDR1 and CDR2, per the germline V gene, are SQVTM and ANQGSEA. At the junction V is shortened by 6 bases and J by 6 bases; bases outside the gene matches: 8. Tumor-specific TCR clonotypes were identified by sequencing baseline tumor tissue collected before treatment. In a trial, the study monitored patients with peripheral T-cell lymphoma who were getting frontline treatment by applying next-generation sequencing to their T-cell receptor sequences. The specimen sequenced was tumor tissue. The chain couples TRBV29-1 to TRBJ2-7; 7 central nucleotides agree with TRBD2. The receptor was isolated from a human donor with peripheral T-cell lymphoma. CDR3 reads: CSVQGGTIEQYF. At the DNA level, the sequence is TGCAGCGTCCAGGGTGGGACTATCGAGCAGTACTTC.